These T cell receptor beta chains were read from a single sample in a study of T cell responses to AZD1222 COVID-19 vaccine. The data were produced by immunoSEQ multiplex PCR, yet TCRdb's version contains in-frame clones alone and is incomplete. The data contain fewer than 150,000 clones, around 90% of them seen just once; the ten biggest clones take up 1.3% to 1.5%. Sequencing was performed on peripheral blood, taken on day 0 of AZD1222 vaccination. These receptors were obtained from an adult in good health. Each CDR3 is given with its conserved first and last residue. A D gene is named only where the DNA matches it firmly. Clone size, where shown, is once, few, many, or a class for clones that have expanded.

CDR3nt	CDR3aa	v_gene	j_gene	d_gene	abundance
TGTGCCAGCAGTTTTGGTCTAGAAGCTTTCTTT	CASSFGLEAFF	TRBV28	TRBJ1-1	-	few
TGTGCCAGCAGTCCCGGACTAGCGGGGTATACGCAGTATTTT	CASSPGLAGYTQYF	TRBV27	TRBJ2-3	TRBD2	-
TGTGCCAGCAGAAGCCGACAGGGGGTCGGGATCCCGAACACCGGGGAGCTGTTTTTT	CASRSRQGVGIPNTGELFF	TRBV7-9	TRBJ2-2	TRBD1	-
TGTGCCAGTAGTATGAGGGGGGCCGGGATTCGCAATCAGCCCCAGCATTTT	CASSMRGAGIRNQPQHF	TRBV19	TRBJ1-5	-	-
TGCGCCAGCATGGAGGGGGCGGACCTCCGTTCACCCCTCCACTTT	CASMEGADLRSPLHF	TRBV5-1	TRBJ1-6	TRBD1	-
TGTGCTTCTCAGGGCGGCGCCCGGTTTAACTATGGCTACACCTTC	CASQGGARFNYGYTF	TRBV19	TRBJ1-2	-	-
TGCGCCAGCAGCCTACAGACAGAGGATGGCTACACCTTC	CASSLQTEDGYTF	TRBV5-1	TRBJ1-2	-	-
TGTGCCACCAGTGATACCATTCCGGGACAGTACAATGAGCAGTTCTTC	CATSDTIPGQYNEQFF	TRBV24-1	TRBJ2-1	TRBD1	-
TGTGCCAGCAGCTTAGACAGCGCGAGAGAGCTGTTTTTT	CASSLDSARELFF	TRBV11-3	TRBJ2-2	-	-
TGTGCCAGCAGCAAAGAACGTCAAGGGACCAATCAGCCCCAGCATTTT	CASSKERQGTNQPQHF	TRBV21-1	TRBJ1-5	-	-
TGTGCCAGCAGTTACCTCGGGGGTTCCTATAATTCACCCCTCCACTTT	CASSYLGGSYNSPLHF	TRBV6-2/TRBV6-3	TRBJ1-6	-	once
TGTGCCAGCAGCCGAATCTTAGAGGAAACCTATGGCTACACCTTC	CASSRILEETYGYTF	TRBV6-5	TRBJ1-2	-	once
TGTGCCAGCAGTGAATATGGGGTCTATGGCTACACCTTC	CASSEYGVYGYTF	TRBV25-1	TRBJ1-2	-	-
TGTGCCTGGAGTGCAAATTCAGGAGTCTCTGGGGCCAACGTCCTGACTTTC	CAWSANSGVSGANVLTF	TRBV30	TRBJ2-6	-	once
TGTGCCTGGAACAATGGACAGGCCCCCGACTTC	CAWNNGQAPDF	TRBV30	TRBJ2-7	TRBD1	-
TGTGCCAGCAGAGCAGGGGTTTGGGAGACCCAGTACTTC	CASRAGVWETQYF	TRBV2	TRBJ2-5	-	-
TGTGCCAGCAGTGAATATGGGGGGCGGATGGTCGTTGAAGCTTTCTTT	CASSEYGGRMVVEAFF	TRBV6-4	TRBJ1-1	-	-
TGTGCCAGCAGCGCGTGGGGACTAGCGGGGGACGGGGGCGTGGAGACCCAGTACTTC	CASSAWGLAGDGGVETQYF	TRBV7-9	TRBJ2-5	TRBD2	-
TGTGCCAGCAATTCCGGGGGGCCACCCCTCCACTTT	CASNSGGPPLHF	TRBV25-1	TRBJ1-6	-	-
TGCGCCAGCAGCTTGGTAGGACAGGTAACCCACAATGAGCAGTTCTTC	CASSLVGQVTHNEQFF	TRBV5-1	TRBJ2-1	TRBD1	-
TGTGCCAGCTCCGCGGGGGATTCTCAGTACTTC	CASSAGDSQYF	TRBV18	TRBJ2-4	TRBD2	-
TGTGCCAGCAGCCCACGACAGGGCTACAATGAGCAGTTCTTC	CASSPRQGYNEQFF	TRBV11-2	TRBJ2-1	TRBD1	-
TGTGCCAGCAGTTCAAGGGTCAGTCGCAACGAGCAGTACTTC	CASSSRVSRNEQYF	TRBV27	TRBJ2-7	-	-
TGTGCCAGCAGCTCGGGACAGCTGGACGAGCAGTACTTC	CASSSGQLDEQYF	TRBV28	TRBJ2-7	TRBD1	-
TGTGCCAGCAGTTTAACGGCTAGCGGATACACCGGGGAGCTGTTTTTT	CASSLTASGYTGELFF	TRBV28	TRBJ2-2	TRBD2	-
TGCGCCAGCAGCCGCGAATTCACAGGGCCCTACGAGCAGTACTTC	CASSREFTGPYEQYF	TRBV4-1	TRBJ2-7	-	-
TGCGCCAGCAGCTTGGGAGGGGGGCGTAATGAAAAACTGTTTTTT	CASSLGGGRNEKLFF	TRBV5-1	TRBJ1-4	-	-
TGTGCCAGCAGCCCGGAGACAGGGCCAGATACGCAGTATTTT	CASSPETGPDTQYF	TRBV3-1/TRBV3-2	TRBJ2-3	TRBD1	-
TGTGCCAGCACTCTGACTAGCGGGGCAGATACGCAGTATTTT	CASTLTSGADTQYF	TRBV9	TRBJ2-3	TRBD2	-
TGTGCCAGTAGTAGGACCGGGGATAACGGTTCACCCCTCCACTTT	CASSRTGDNGSPLHF	TRBV19	TRBJ1-6	-	few
TGTGCCAGCAGACGACAGGGGGCGGAGGGCTACACCTTC	CASRRQGAEGYTF	TRBV6-4	TRBJ1-2	TRBD1	-
TGTGCCAGCAGCCTCAGACTAGCGGGAGGCACAGATACGCAGTATTTT	CASSLRLAGGTDTQYF	TRBV7-2	TRBJ2-3	TRBD2	once
TGTGCCAGCAGACTGACAGGGGCGGGAAATCAGCCCCAGCATTTT	CASRLTGAGNQPQHF	TRBV6-5	TRBJ1-5	TRBD1	-
TGTGCCAGCAGCCCCCCCCCTACTAGTTTAGAGACCCAGTACTTC	CASSPPPTSLETQYF	TRBV6-5	TRBJ2-5	-	once
TGTGCCTGGACCCATGGGTCTGGCTACACCTTC	CAWTHGSGYTF	TRBV30	TRBJ1-2	-	-
TGCAGCGTTGACAAGGGGCCGGGTGAAGCTTTCTTT	CSVDKGPGEAFF	TRBV29-1	TRBJ1-1	-	-
TGTGCCAGCAGCTCCCGACAGGGTGGTCAGCCCCAGCATTTT	CASSSRQGGQPQHF	TRBV7-2	TRBJ1-5	TRBD1	-
TGTGCCAGCAGCTTACCGTACGTAGGATCGGCTTTCTTT	CASSLPYVGSAFF	TRBV7-3	TRBJ1-1	-	-
TGTGCTAGTGGTTTGGGCCGGGACTATGGCTACACCTTC	CASGLGRDYGYTF	TRBV12-5	TRBJ1-2	-	few
TGCGCCAGCAGCTTACTAGCGGGGGGGCGCAATGAGCAGTTCTTC	CASSLLAGGRNEQFF	TRBV4-3	TRBJ2-1	TRBD2	-
TGTGCCAGCAGCTTAGTGGCCAGGGTGAGAGAGACCCAGTACTTC	CASSLVARVRETQYF	TRBV7-2	TRBJ2-5	-	-
TGCGCCAGCACAGCGGGGGCAAGAGGAGAAAAACTGTTTTTT	CASTAGARGEKLFF	TRBV5-1	TRBJ1-4	-	-
TGTGCCAGCAGCGTAGAGTATGGGGGGTACAATGAGCAGTTCTTC	CASSVEYGGYNEQFF	TRBV9	TRBJ2-1	-	-
TGTGCCAGCAGCTTATTTTTCGGCTCTGGGGCCAACGTCCTGACTTTC	CASSLFFGSGANVLTF	TRBV7-3	TRBJ2-6	-	-
TGTGCCACCAGTGATTGGGGACTAGTCGATGAGCAGTTCTTC	CATSDWGLVDEQFF	TRBV24-1	TRBJ2-1	TRBD2	-
TGTGCCAGCAGCTTGAGGTCATACCAAGAGACCCAGTACTTC	CASSLRSYQETQYF	TRBV5-6	TRBJ2-5	-	-
TGTGCCAGCAGCCTGGGGACAGGGGGCTATGGCTACACCTTC	CASSLGTGGYGYTF	TRBV3-1/TRBV3-2	TRBJ1-2	TRBD1	-
TGTGCCAGCAGCCGTGGGCCAGGGGGAAACACCGGGGAGCTGTTTTTT	CASSRGPGGNTGELFF	TRBV7-2	TRBJ2-2	TRBD1	-
TGTGCCAGTAGTACCGACTTGTACCAAGAGACCCAGTACTTC	CASSTDLYQETQYF	TRBV19	TRBJ2-5	-	-
TGCGCCAGCAGCACCGTGGATGAGCGGGAGCAGTACTTC	CASSTVDEREQYF	TRBV5-1	TRBJ2-7	-	-